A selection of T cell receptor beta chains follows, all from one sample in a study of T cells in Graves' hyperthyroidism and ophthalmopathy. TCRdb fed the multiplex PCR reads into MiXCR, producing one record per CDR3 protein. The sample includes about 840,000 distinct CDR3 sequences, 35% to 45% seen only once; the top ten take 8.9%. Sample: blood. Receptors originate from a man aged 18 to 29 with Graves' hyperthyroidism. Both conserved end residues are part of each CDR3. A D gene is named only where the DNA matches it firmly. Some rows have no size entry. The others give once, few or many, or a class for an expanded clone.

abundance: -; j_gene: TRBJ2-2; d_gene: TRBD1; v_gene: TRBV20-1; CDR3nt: TGCAGTGCTAGGATTGGTGGGACAGGGAACACCGGGGAGCTGTTTTTT; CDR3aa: CSARIGGTGNTGELFF
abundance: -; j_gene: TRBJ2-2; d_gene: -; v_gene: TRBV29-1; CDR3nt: TGCAGCGTTGGGGACAACGGGGAGCTGTTTTTT; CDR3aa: CSVGDNGELFF
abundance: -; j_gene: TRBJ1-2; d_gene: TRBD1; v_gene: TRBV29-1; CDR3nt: TGCAGCGTTGGGCTCGACAGGGACTATGGCTACACCTTC; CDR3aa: CSVGLDRDYGYTF
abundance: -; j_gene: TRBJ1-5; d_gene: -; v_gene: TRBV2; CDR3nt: TGTGCCAGCATGGGCGACAGAAGGACGGACTACAATCAGCCCCAGCATTTT; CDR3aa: CASMGDRRTDYNQPQHF
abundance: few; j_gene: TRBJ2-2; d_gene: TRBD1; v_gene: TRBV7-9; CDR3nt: TGTGCCAGCAGCTGGACAGGGCGTGGGGTTTCCGGGGAGCTGTTTTTT; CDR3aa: CASSWTGRGVSGELFF
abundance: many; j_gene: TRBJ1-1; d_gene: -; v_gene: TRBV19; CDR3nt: TGTGCCGTGGGGGGGTCCACTGAAGCTTTCTTT; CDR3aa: CAVGGSTEAFF
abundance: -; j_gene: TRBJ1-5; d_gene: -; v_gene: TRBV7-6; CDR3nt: TGTGCCAGCAGCTTAGATGAATATCAGCCCCAGCATTTT; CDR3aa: CASSLDEYQPQHF
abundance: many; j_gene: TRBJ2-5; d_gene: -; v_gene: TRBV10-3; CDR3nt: TGTGCCATCAGTGCGGGAGAAGAGCAAGAGACCCAGTACTTC; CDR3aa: CAISAGEEQETQYF
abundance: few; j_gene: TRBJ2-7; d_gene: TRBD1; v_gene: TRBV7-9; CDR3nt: TGTGCCAGCAGCCTCGGACAGGCATACTCCTACGAGCAGTACTTC; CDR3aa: CASSLGQAYSYEQYF
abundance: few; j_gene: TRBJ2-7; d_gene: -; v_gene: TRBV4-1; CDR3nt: TGCGCCAGCAGCCAAGATCATTCCTCCTACGAGCAGTACTTC; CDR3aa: CASSQDHSSYEQYF
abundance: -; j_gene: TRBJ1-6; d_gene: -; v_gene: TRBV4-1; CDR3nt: TGCGCCAGCAGCCAAGAGATAGGGACGGTCTATAATTCACCCCTCCACTTT; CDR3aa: CASSQEIGTVYNSPLHF
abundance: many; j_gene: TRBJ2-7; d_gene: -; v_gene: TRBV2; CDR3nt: TGTGCCAGCAGTGGGGAGGAAAGCGAGCAGTACTTC; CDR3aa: CASSGEESEQYF
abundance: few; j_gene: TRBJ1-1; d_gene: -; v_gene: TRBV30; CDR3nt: TGTGCCTGGAGAGCGGAGTACACTGAAGCTTTCTTT; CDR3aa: CAWRAEYTEAFF
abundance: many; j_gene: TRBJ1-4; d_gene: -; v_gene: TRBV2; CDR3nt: TGTGCCAGCAGTGAATCCAGCCTTGCAACTAATGAAAAACTGTTTTTT; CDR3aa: CASSESSLATNEKLFF
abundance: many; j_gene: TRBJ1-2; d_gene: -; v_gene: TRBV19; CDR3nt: TGTGCCAGTACATCTCGCGGAGACGGCTACACCTTC; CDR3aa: CASTSRGDGYTF
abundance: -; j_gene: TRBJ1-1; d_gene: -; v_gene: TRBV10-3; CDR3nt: TGTGCCATCAGTGAATATCTGCAGGGTACCGAAGCTTTCTTT; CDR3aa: CAISEYLQGTEAFF
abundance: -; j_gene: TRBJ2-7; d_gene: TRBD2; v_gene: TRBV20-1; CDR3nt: TGCAGTGCCACCGAGTGGACGGGAGGCCCCTCAGAGCAGTACTTC; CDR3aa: CSATEWTGGPSEQYF
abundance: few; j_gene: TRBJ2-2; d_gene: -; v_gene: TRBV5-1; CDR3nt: TGCGCCAGCAGCTTCGACAGTTACACCGGGGAGCTGTTTTTT; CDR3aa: CASSFDSYTGELFF
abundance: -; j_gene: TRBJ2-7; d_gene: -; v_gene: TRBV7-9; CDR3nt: TGTGCCAGCAGCTTAGCCCCCCCTGGAGCGAGTAGGCTTAGTTCCTACGAGCAGTACTTC; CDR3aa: CASSLAPPGASRLSSYEQYF
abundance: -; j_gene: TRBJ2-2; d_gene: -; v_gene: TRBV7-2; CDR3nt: TGTGCCAGCAGCTTAAACCCTGACAGGTTTTCCGGGGAGCTGTTTTTT; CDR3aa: CASSLNPDRFSGELFF
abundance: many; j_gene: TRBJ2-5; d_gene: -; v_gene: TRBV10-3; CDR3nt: TGTGCCATCAGTGAGCGTGACGGCATACAAGAGACCCAGTACTTC; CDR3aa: CAISERDGIQETQYF
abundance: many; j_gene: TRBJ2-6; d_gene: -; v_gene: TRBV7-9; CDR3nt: TGTGCCAGCAGCCCCAGGGCCAACGTCCTGACTTTC; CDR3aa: CASSPRANVLTF